Many counts were recorded for the clone carrying this T cell receptor (beta chain). The antigen is undetermined. V lost 0 bases to trimming and J lost 11 bases; unmatched junction nucleotides: 11. Germline V gene data show CDR1 as MGHRA and CDR2 as YSYEKL. The CDR3 has 15 residues. These data belong to a study of neurological immune-mediated disorders. Study outcomes and limitations: Expansion of TCR clones was greatest in HTLV-1-associated myelopathy and smallest in multiple sclerosis, where it fell below that of healthy controls. The expanded clones of different subjects shared no CDR3 amino acid sequences (suggesting private repertoires in all groups).

Synthesis of cDNA was accomplished via 5'RACE employing 10-nucleotide random UMIs. TCRdb re-analysed the 5' RACE reads in MiXCR, keeping a single row per CDR3 protein. The sample consists of some 30,000 distinct CDR3 sequences, 10% to 15% of them appearing once. The time point denotes: longitudinal time-point 2. The study drew its healthy controls from blood bank volunteers in Maryland, USA. This sequence originates from a woman between 40 and 50 years old in good health. The sample was PBMCs. V and J are TRBV4-1 and TRBJ1-1; 8 nucleotides agree with TRBD1. CDR3 nucleotides: TGCGCCAGCAGCCAAGAGGATGGACAGGGCCGCTACGCTTTCTTT. Its protein is CASSQEDGQGRYAFF.